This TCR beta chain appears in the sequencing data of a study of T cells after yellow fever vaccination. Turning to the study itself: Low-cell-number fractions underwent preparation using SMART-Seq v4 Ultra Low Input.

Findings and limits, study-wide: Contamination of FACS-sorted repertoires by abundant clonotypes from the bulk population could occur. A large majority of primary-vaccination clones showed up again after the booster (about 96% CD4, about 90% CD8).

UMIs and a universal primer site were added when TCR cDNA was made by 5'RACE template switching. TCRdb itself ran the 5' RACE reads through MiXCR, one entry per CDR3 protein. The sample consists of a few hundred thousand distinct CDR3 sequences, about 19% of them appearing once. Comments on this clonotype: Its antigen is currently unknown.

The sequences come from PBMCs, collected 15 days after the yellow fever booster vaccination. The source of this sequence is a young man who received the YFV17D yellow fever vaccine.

CDR3 coding DNA: TGCAGTGCTAGAGATCTCACTAGCGGGTCGAATACGCAGTATTTT. Its protein product is CSARDLTSGSNTQYF. The chain carries TRBV20-1 and TRBJ2-3; 9 bases fit TRBD2. The CDR3 length is 15 residues. V trimming: 0 bases; J trimming: 7 bases; junction bases outside the gene matches: 8. Germline loops: CDR1 DFQATT, CDR2 SNEGSKA (reference sequence).